These T cell receptor beta chains were read from a single sample in a study of blood T cell repertoires in COVID-19. The table came from immunoSEQ multiplex PCR; TCRdb's copy has only in-frame clones and leaves some out. The table records approximately 400,000 clones, 87% of them present only once. Input material: PBMCs or T cells enriched from blood (not recorded which). The receptors originated from a man younger than 40 who had recovered from COVID-19. The CDR3 runs from the conserved cysteine through the conserved F or W. D genes are given only for firm matches. Clone size, where shown, is once, few, many, or a class for clones that have expanded.

j_call d_call v_call clone_size cdr3_aa cdr3_nt
TRBJ1-2 NA TRBV27 NA CASSPQNHYGYTF TGTGCCAGCAGTCCCCAGAACCACTATGGCTACACCTTC
TRBJ2-1 NA TRBV10-3 NA CAISELGGSYNEQFF TGTGCCATCAGTGAACTGGGGGGCTCCTACAATGAGCAGTTCTTC
TRBJ2-7 NA TRBV20-1 NA CSASQTQTGSFHEQYF TGCAGTGCTAGTCAAACCCAGACGGGGAGTTTTCACGAGCAGTACTTC
TRBJ2-7 TRBD1 TRBV6-5 NA CASSPPDRGEQYF TGTGCCAGCAGTCCCCCAGACAGGGGCGAGCAGTACTTC
TRBJ1-2 NA TRBV9 once CASAPGGLNYGYTF TGTGCCAGCGCTCCGGGGGGCCTTAACTATGGCTACACCTTC
TRBJ1-2 TRBD1 TRBV18 once CASSLPGQGVGYTF TGTGCCAGCTCACTACCAGGACAGGGCGTTGGCTACACCTTC
TRBJ2-7 NA TRBV10-1 NA CASSPGQWLEEQYF TGCGCCAGCAGCCCCGGACAGTGGCTTGAGGAGCAGTACTTC
TRBJ1-1 NA TRBV4-3 NA CASSPFSGVPNTEAFF TGCGCCAGCAGCCCCTTTTCGGGGGTTCCGAACACTGAAGCTTTCTTT
TRBJ1-1 TRBD1 TRBV6-5 once CASTPRDRADTEAFF TGTGCCAGCACCCCCCGGGACAGGGCTGACACTGAAGCTTTCTTT
TRBJ1-5 NA TRBV7-2 once CASSPVGGQPQHF TGTGCCAGCAGCCCCGTCGGGGGTCAGCCCCAGCATTTT
TRBJ1-1 NA TRBV13 once CASSLAVNTEAFF TGTGCCAGCAGCTTAGCGGTGAACACTGAAGCTTTCTTT
TRBJ1-3 NA TRBV9 NA CASSGGVSGNTIYF TGTGCCAGCAGCGGGGGGGTCTCTGGAAACACCATATATTTT
TRBJ1-2 TRBD1 TRBV7-3 once CASSSQGAGYGYTF TGTGCCAGCAGCTCACAGGGGGCGGGCTATGGCTACACCTTC
TRBJ2-2 NA TRBV3-1/TRBV3-2 NA CASRRGTNTGELFF TGTGCCAGCAGGCGGGGAACGAACACCGGGGAGCTGTTTTTT
TRBJ1-1 TRBD1 TRBV5-1 NA CASSLGDRAKNTEAFF TGCGCCAGCAGCTTGGGGGACAGGGCAAAGAACACTGAAGCTTTCTTT
TRBJ2-5 NA TRBV18 NA CASSPPGETQYF TGTGCCAGCTCACCCCCCGGGGAGACCCAGTACTTC
TRBJ1-1 NA TRBV29-1 NA CSVGPGMNTEAFF TGCAGCGTTGGACCCGGGATGAACACTGAAGCTTTCTTT
TRBJ1-2 NA TRBV5-1 few CASSLDFAGFDGYTF TGCGCCAGCAGCTTGGACTTTGCTGGTTTCGATGGCTACACCTTC
TRBJ2-2 NA TRBV5-1 NA CASSVQEVNTGELFF TGCGCCAGCAGCGTACAGGAAGTCAACACCGGGGAGCTGTTTTTT
TRBJ1-6 TRBD1 TRBV5-1 few CASSGQGETYNSPLHF TGCGCCAGCAGCGGACAGGGGGAAACCTATAATTCACCCCTCCACTTT
TRBJ2-7 NA TRBV20-1 NA CSARDVNEQYF TGCAGTGCTAGAGATGTCAACGAGCAGTACTTC
TRBJ1-5 NA TRBV30 NA CAWSAAGNQPQHF TGTGCCTGGAGCGCGGCAGGCAATCAGCCCCAGCATTTT
TRBJ2-1 NA TRBV27 NA CASSFRGSNEQFF TGTGCCAGCAGTTTTAGGGGGTCCAATGAGCAGTTCTTC
TRBJ1-1 NA TRBV6-2/TRBV6-3 NA CASSYGGGVGTEAFF TGTGCCAGCAGTTACGGTGGGGGGGTTGGCACTGAAGCTTTCTTT
TRBJ2-5 TRBD2 TRBV3-1/TRBV3-2 NA CASSQRGGGETQYF TGTGCCAGCAGCCAACGGGGGGGCGGAGAGACCCAGTACTTC
TRBJ2-7 TRBD1 TRBV7-2 NA CASSPPGGRVTYEQYF TGTGCCAGCAGCCCCCCAGGGGGTAGGGTGACCTACGAGCAGTACTTC
TRBJ2-7 TRBD1 TRBV5-1 NA CASSPSTGAYEQYF TGCGCCAGCAGCCCCTCGACAGGGGCCTACGAGCAGTACTTC
TRBJ1-5 NA TRBV6-5 NA CASSYSWQGGQPQHF TGTGCCAGCAGTTACTCGTGGCAGGGTGGTCAGCCCCAGCATTTT
TRBJ2-1 TRBD2 TRBV19 NA CAITTLQGNRSGLVVIHGYNEQFF TGTGCCATCACTACCCTCCAGGGAAATAGGTCCGGACTAGTAGTAATCCACGGCTACAATGAGCAGTTCTTC
TRBJ2-3 NA TRBV3-1/TRBV3-2 NA CASSQGASSTDTQYF TGTGCCAGCAGCCAGGGGGCTTCAAGCACAGATACGCAGTATTTT
TRBJ1-1 NA TRBV7-8 NA CASSLGQTDRNTEAFF TGTGCCAGCAGCTTAGGACAAACGGACAGGAACACTGAAGCTTTCTTT
TRBJ2-3 TRBD1 TRBV4-1 NA CASSQEQGPDTQYF TGCGCCAGCAGCCAAGAACAGGGGCCAGATACGCAGTATTTT
TRBJ2-2 TRBD1 TRBV5-6 NA CASSLGQGFTGELFF TGTGCCAGCAGCTTGGGACAGGGGTTCACCGGGGAGCTGTTTTTT
TRBJ1-2 NA TRBV27 NA CASGIGGGGYTF TGTGCCAGCGGGATAGGGGGTGGTGGCTACACCTTC
TRBJ2-1 TRBD1 TRBV5-4 NA CASSNNRDRARNEQFF TGTGCCAGCAGCAACAACCGGGACAGGGCCCGAAATGAGCAGTTCTTC
TRBJ2-5 TRBD1 TRBV19 NA CASSPGTGGTETQYF TGTGCCAGTAGCCCCGGGACAGGGGGTACTGAGACCCAGTACTTC
TRBJ1-5 NA TRBV24-1 NA CATSGEIGPQHF TGTGCCACCAGTGGGGAGATCGGGCCCCAGCATTTT
TRBJ1-2 TRBD1 TRBV3-1/TRBV3-2 NA CASSQGTGYSQGYTF TGTGCCAGCAGCCAAGGGACAGGATATTCGCAAGGCTACACCTTC
TRBJ1-6 TRBD1 TRBV14 NA CASSPDRGYNSPLHF TGTGCCAGCAGTCCTGACAGGGGTTATAATTCACCCCTCCACTTT
TRBJ2-3 NA TRBV10-3 NA CAISEGGLSTDTQYF TGTGCCATCAGTGAGGGCGGTTTAAGCACAGATACGCAGTATTTT
TRBJ1-1 NA TRBV5-1 NA CASSLAPRGTEAFF TGCGCCAGCAGCTTGGCCCCCCGCGGCACTGAAGCTTTCTTT